This passage covers 13 T cell receptor beta chains from one sample sequenced in a study of beta chain features in type 1 diabetes (dated by TCRdb to the late 2010s). Antigens of these TCRs are unknown. Study-wide conclusions, independent of this receptor: A moderate but significant shortening of TCRB CDR3 length was observed in type 1 diabetes patients in all four CD4+ subsets.

The library was generated by the immunoSEQ multiplex PCR assay. The entire isolated RNA was reverse transcribed using the High Capacity cDNA Reverse Transcription Kit, and thus expressed TCRB transcripts were sequenced. Entries here come from immuneACCESS through TCRdb and include only in-frame sequences with V and J called. Some clones fail to appear in such tables; in the studies checked, an unresolved V gene covers under half of the shortfall, and the cause of the remainder is unknown. Recorded for this sample are approximately 360,000 clones; around 13% of them occurred a single time. Together, the top ten hold approximately 0.011% of the sample. Source material: naive CD4+ T cells from blood. What the cell subset or site label conveys for this sample: true naive CD4+ T cells. The origin of the receptors is a woman aged 18-29 years with type 1 diabetes.

The CDR3: CASSRTGLAGSSYEQYF. The CDR3 DNA reads TGTGCCAGCAGCCGTACTGGACTAGCGGGGAGCTCCTACGAGCAGTACTTC. The chain links TRBV7-8 to TRBJ2-7; 12 bases match TRBD2. With 5 bases clipped from V and 0 bases from J, the junction kept 8 bases outside the gene matches. The CDR3 is made up of 17 amino acids. Germline CDR1 SGHVS, CDR2 FQNEAQ.

This clone occurred a few times. This chain links TRBV30 with TRBJ2-1; the match to TRBD2 covers 8 bases. The CDR3 is made up of 14 amino acids. Trimming cost V 2 bases and J 7 bases; bases outside gene matches: 7. Looked up from germline, CDR1 is GTSNPN and CDR2 is SVGIG (reference sequence). The CDR3 sequence is CAWSRGLVGNEQFF. Written as DNA, the CDR3 is TGTGCCTGGAGTAGGGGACTAGTGGGGAATGAGCAGTTCTTC.

The chain couples TRBV7-2 to TRBJ2-5; 9 nucleotides match TRBD2. Per the germline V gene, CDR1 is SGHTA and CDR2 is FQGNSA. J lost 7 bases, V lost 1 base, and 4 bases had no gene match. The CDR3 has 14 residues. CDR3 sequence reads: CASSLVAGEGTQYF. In DNA form, the CDR3 reads TGTGCCAGCAGCTTAGTAGCGGGAGAGGGGACCCAGTACTTC.

The CDR3 spells CASSPRVGNTEAFF. CDR3 coding DNA: TGTGCCAGCAGCCCCCGGGTTGGCAACACTGAAGCTTTCTTT. V gene TRBV9 combines with J gene TRBJ1-1; D gene ambiguous. The length of the CDR3 is 14 residues. The germline CDR1 and CDR2 sequences are SGDLS and YYNGEE. V shed 4 bases and J shed 2 bases, with 12 bases lying between them.

The CDR3 reads CASSPNDGGYEQFF. The CDR3 DNA sequence: TGTGCCAGCTCGCCAAACGACGGAGGCTATGAGCAGTTCTTC. The chain has TRBV18 and TRBJ2-1, with a weak D call TRBD2 (5 bases). CDR3 size: 14 residues. Per the germline V gene, CDR1 is KGHSH and CDR2 is LQKENI. V was clipped by 6 bases and J by 8 bases, with 17 bases between them.

This clone was detected a few times. The chain combines TRBV5-1 with TRBJ2-2, with TRBD2 matching 7 bases. With V trimmed by 1 base and J by 1 base, 4 bases remained unmatched. From germline, CDR1 is SGHRS and CDR2 YFSETQ. The CDR3 covers 16 residues. The CDR3 region is CASSLRSGGNTGELFF. As DNA, the CDR3 is TGCGCCAGCAGCTTGCGATCGGGGGGGAACACCGGGGAGCTGTTTTTT.

This clone has a handful of counts. This chain connects TRBV7-2 to TRBJ2-5; TRBD1 matches 11 bases. Unmatched junction bases numbered 2, after V lost 3 bases and J lost 2 bases. In germline, CDR1 is SGHTA, CDR2 FQGNSA. CDR3 length equals 15 residues. Written as DNA, the CDR3 is TGTGCCAGCAGCTTGGACAGGGGGCGGCAAGAGACCCAGTACTTC. Translated, it gives CASSLDRGRQETQYF.

This clone has just a few counts. V and J are TRBV2 and TRBJ1-5, with a possible D match to TRBD1 (5 bases). V shed 6 bases and J shed 7 bases, with 16 bases lying between them. CDR3 length: 14 residues. Germline V gene lookup returns CDR1 SNHLY and CDR2 FYNNEI. CDR3 sequence: CASSVLGGGQPQHF. CDR3 nucleotides: TGTGCCAGCAGCGTCTTGGGGGGGGGACAGCCCCAGCATTTT.

This clone has more than one count but fewer than ten. The conserved closing phenylalanine or tryptophan is absent in this CDR3, likely reflecting a read error. The DNA is left out, because the CDR3 cannot be placed on it with certainty; the CDR3 is given as TCRdb lists it. This chain connects TRBV13 to TRBJ1-2. Germline lookup yields CDR1 PRHDT and CDR2 FYEKMQ (reference sequence). The CDR3 has 11 amino acids, counting both end residues. CDR3 residues: CASSQRLELSC.

This clone was seen only a few times. The rearrangement links TRBV29-1 to TRBJ1-1; 9 bases line up with TRBD1. The V segment lost 6 bases and the J segment 6 bases; nucleotides outside the gene matches: 5. Germline CDR1 SQVTM, CDR2 ANQGSEA. CDR3 length: 12 residues. This chain's CDR3 is CSVITGGSEAFF. The DNA for the CDR3 is TGCAGCGTCATAACAGGGGGCTCTGAAGCTTTCTTT.

This chain joins TRBV5-1 and TRBJ1-4; D is perhaps TRBD1 (6 bases). The germline gives CDR1 SGHRS, CDR2 YFSETQ. V was cut by 3 bases and J by 8 bases, with 17 bases left in between. This CDR3 spans 15 amino acids. The CDR3: CASSSEQGSNEKLFF. CDR3 in DNA: TGCGCCAGCAGCTCCGAACAGGGATCGAACGAAAAACTGTTTTTT.

The V call is TRBV4-1, the J call TRBJ1-2; the D gene is possibly TRBD1 (5 bases). The CDR3 consists of 15 residues. From germline, CDR1 is MGHRA and CDR2 YSYEKL. V was shortened by 0 bases and J by 4 bases, with 12 bases between the two germline ends. CDR3 DNA sequence: TGCGCCAGCAGCCAAGAGTCGGCCAGGGTCTATGGCTACACCTTC. It yields the protein CASSQESARVYGYTF.

This chain uses TRBV30 with TRBJ1-2; no reliable D call. Trimming removed 5 bases from V and 1 base from J, with 8 bases in between. The CDR3 totals 12 residues. The V gene's germline CDR1 is GTSNPN and CDR2 SVGIG (reference sequence). CDR3 coding DNA: TGTGCCTGGGGAAACTATAACTATGGCTACACCTTC. This sequence encodes CAWGNYNYGYTF.